The entry that follows covers one T cell receptor beta chain sequence. Its antigen is not identified. One junction end disagrees with the germline gene, perhaps due to a read error. This sample is drawn from a study of T cells in Graves' hyperthyroidism and ophthalmopathy. Study overall: Pretreatment peripheral blood was obtained at initial diagnosis.

Study results and caveats: Stable hyperthyroidism was told apart from ophthalmopathy by a model built on 13 V-J features.

CDR1 and CDR2 from the germline V gene are ENHRY and SYGVKD. This CDR3 is 12 amino acids long. There were TCR beta CDR3 regions amplified from RNA transcripts. A set of HTBI primers served as the primers for a first-round RT-PCR of the TCR CDR3. TCRdb redid the calling of the multiplex PCR reads with MiXCR, one entry per CDR3 protein. Of roughly 93,000 distinct CDR3 sequences in the sample, 51% were seen once. Patients were excluded because of uncontrolled infection, other autoimmune disease, pregnancy or lactation. The source material was blood. The J gene is TRBJ1-2, the V gene TRBV10-3, with a weak D call TRBD1 (5 bases). The receptor was isolated from a woman aged 35 to 49 with Graves' hyperthyroidism. In DNA, the CDR3 is TGTGCCAGCAGTTGGGGGGGAGGCGGCTACACCTTC. Translated: CASSWGGGGYTF.